These T cell receptor beta chains were read from a single sample in a study of blood T cell repertoires in COVID-19. Here immunoSEQ multiplex PCR was the method, and the copy in TCRdb shows in-frame clones only, minus some. The repertoire consists of approximately 300,000 clones, with roughly 85% occurring once and the leading ten covering under 2%. The sequenced sample was PBMCs or T cells enriched from blood (not recorded which). The receptors stem from a woman aged 25 to 45 who had been exposed to COVID-19. CDR3s include the opening cysteine and the closing phenylalanine or tryptophan. Fields, in order: D gene, clone size, J gene, V gene, CDR3 DNA, CDR3 protein. D genes are given only for firm matches. Size is stated for part of the rows, as once, few or many counts, or as a class when the clone is expanded.

d_gene: TRBD1
abundance: .
j_gene: TRBJ1-4
v_gene: TRBV10-3
CDR3nt: TGTGCCATCAGTGATGACAGGGGGAATGAAAAACTGTTTTTT
CDR3aa: CAISDDRGNEKLFF

d_gene: TRBD1
abundance: .
j_gene: TRBJ1-1
v_gene: TRBV2
CDR3nt: TGTGCCAGTCTGGACAGGGAGAACACTGAAGCTTTCTTT
CDR3aa: CASLDRENTEAFF

d_gene: .
abundance: .
j_gene: TRBJ1-6
v_gene: TRBV4-2
CDR3nt: TGTGCCAGCAGCCAAGAAACGGGACACGGTAATTCACCCCTCCACTTT
CDR3aa: CASSQETGHGNSPLHF

d_gene: .
abundance: .
j_gene: TRBJ2-3
v_gene: TRBV3-1/TRBV3-2
CDR3nt: TGTGCCAGCAGCCAAGCGTCCCTGGGACTCCGACAAGATGATACGCAGTATTTT
CDR3aa: CASSQASLGLRQDDTQYF

d_gene: .
abundance: .
j_gene: TRBJ1-4
v_gene: TRBV5-6
CDR3nt: TGTGCCAGCAGTCAGAGGGGGGGTCCTGAAAAACTGTTTTTT
CDR3aa: CASSQRGGPEKLFF

d_gene: .
abundance: once
j_gene: TRBJ2-5
v_gene: TRBV5-1
CDR3nt: TGCGCCAGCAGCTTCCGGGGAACGGAGACCCAGTACTTC
CDR3aa: CASSFRGTETQYF

d_gene: .
abundance: .
j_gene: TRBJ1-1
v_gene: TRBV18
CDR3nt: TGTGCCAGCTCAAGAGGGGAGGACACTGAAGCTTTCTTT
CDR3aa: CASSRGEDTEAFF

d_gene: TRBD2
abundance: many
j_gene: TRBJ2-7
v_gene: TRBV28
CDR3nt: TGTGCCAGCAGTTTCGGGTCTAGCGGGTCCCGCACTCCCTACGAGCAGTACTTC
CDR3aa: CASSFGSSGSRTPYEQYF

d_gene: TRBD1
abundance: .
j_gene: TRBJ1-5
v_gene: TRBV10-2
CDR3nt: TGCGCCAGCAGTGAGACAGGGGGAGGCGATCAGCCCCAGCATTTT
CDR3aa: CASSETGGGDQPQHF

d_gene: .
abundance: .
j_gene: TRBJ2-7
v_gene: TRBV4-1
CDR3nt: TGCGCCAGCAGCCGTTTAGGGGGGGCTATCTACGAGCAGTACTTC
CDR3aa: CASSRLGGAIYEQYF

d_gene: TRBD1
abundance: .
j_gene: TRBJ1-1
v_gene: TRBV4-3
CDR3nt: TGCGCCAGCAGCCCGGGACAGCCGAACACTGAAGCTTTCTTT
CDR3aa: CASSPGQPNTEAFF

d_gene: .
abundance: .
j_gene: TRBJ1-4
v_gene: TRBV2
CDR3nt: TGTGCCAGCGGGGGGGTGGCAGAAACTAATGAAAAACTGTTTTTT
CDR3aa: CASGGVAETNEKLFF

d_gene: .
abundance: .
j_gene: TRBJ2-3
v_gene: TRBV5-1
CDR3nt: TGCGCCAGCAGCGGAAATTCAGGGTGGACAGATACGCAGTATTTT
CDR3aa: CASSGNSGWTDTQYF

d_gene: .
abundance: .
j_gene: TRBJ2-3
v_gene: TRBV7-3
CDR3nt: TGTGCCAGCAGCTCGTTGGTAGGGGGCACAGATACGCAGTATTTT
CDR3aa: CASSSLVGGTDTQYF

d_gene: .
abundance: .
j_gene: TRBJ2-5
v_gene: TRBV12-2
CDR3nt: TGTGCAAGTCGCTTAGCGCTGACTAGCGGGGGCCTTACGTCCGAAGAGACCCAGTACTTC
CDR3aa: CASRLALTSGGLTSEETQYF

d_gene: TRBD1
abundance: .
j_gene: TRBJ2-5
v_gene: TRBV4-3
CDR3nt: TGCGCCAGCAGCCCAACCGGGACAGGGGGCAGGGAGACCCAGTACTTC
CDR3aa: CASSPTGTGGRETQYF

d_gene: TRBD1
abundance: .
j_gene: TRBJ2-5
v_gene: TRBV28
CDR3nt: TGTGCCAGCAGTTTTGGTCCGGGACAGGGGGGAACTCAAGAGACCCAGTACTTC
CDR3aa: CASSFGPGQGGTQETQYF

d_gene: .
abundance: .
j_gene: TRBJ1-1
v_gene: TRBV6-5
CDR3nt: TGTGCCAGCAGGGCGGGGTTCATGAACACTGAAGCTTTCTTT
CDR3aa: CASRAGFMNTEAFF

d_gene: .
abundance: .
j_gene: TRBJ2-3
v_gene: TRBV3-1/TRBV3-2
CDR3nt: TGTGCCAGCGGGGACATTCGTGGAGGAAGAGAGGATACGCAGTATTTT
CDR3aa: CASGDIRGGREDTQYF

d_gene: .
abundance: .
j_gene: TRBJ2-2
v_gene: TRBV27
CDR3nt: TGTGCCAGCAGGGTACAGGGAATCTCCGGGGAGCTGTTTTTT
CDR3aa: CASRVQGISGELFF

d_gene: .
abundance: .
j_gene: TRBJ1-1
v_gene: TRBV6-5
CDR3nt: TGTGCCAGCAGTCCCCCACAGGGAACTGAAGCTTTCTTT
CDR3aa: CASSPPQGTEAFF

d_gene: TRBD1
abundance: .
j_gene: TRBJ1-5
v_gene: TRBV19
CDR3nt: TGTGCCAGTAGTTCTCGGACAGGGGAAAGGAATCAGCCCCAGCATTTT
CDR3aa: CASSSRTGERNQPQHF

d_gene: TRBD2
abundance: .
j_gene: TRBJ2-1
v_gene: TRBV4-3
CDR3nt: TGCGCCAGCAGCCAAGATCCAGCGGGGGGAGACAATGAGCAGTTCTTC
CDR3aa: CASSQDPAGGDNEQFF

d_gene: .
abundance: few
j_gene: TRBJ1-2
v_gene: TRBV6-5
CDR3nt: TGTGCCAGCAGTTACTCGAAAGGAGGGGACTATGGCTACACCTTC
CDR3aa: CASSYSKGGDYGYTF

d_gene: .
abundance: once
j_gene: TRBJ1-1
v_gene: TRBV6-5
CDR3nt: TGTGCCAGCTCCCCCTCCGGCACTGAAGCTTTCTTT
CDR3aa: CASSPSGTEAFF

d_gene: TRBD1
abundance: .
j_gene: TRBJ1-5
v_gene: TRBV29-1
CDR3nt: TGCAGCGTTGGTTGGACAGGGCCTGATCAGCCCCAGCATTTT
CDR3aa: CSVGWTGPDQPQHF

d_gene: .
abundance: .
j_gene: TRBJ1-6
v_gene: TRBV5-1
CDR3nt: TGCGCCAGCAGCTTGGGCCGGGGGGCCTATAATTCACCCCTCCACTTT
CDR3aa: CASSLGRGAYNSPLHF

d_gene: .
abundance: .
j_gene: TRBJ1-6
v_gene: TRBV9
CDR3nt: TGTGCCAGCAGCGAAACAGGACGGAATAATTCACCCCTCCACTTT
CDR3aa: CASSETGRNNSPLHF

d_gene: .
abundance: .
j_gene: TRBJ2-7
v_gene: TRBV28
CDR3nt: TGTGCCAGCAGAGCCCGCGAGCAGTACTTC
CDR3aa: CASRAREQYF

d_gene: TRBD1
abundance: .
j_gene: TRBJ2-1
v_gene: TRBV6-5
CDR3nt: TGTGCCAGCAGATTTCGACAGGGTGACAATGAGCAGTTCTTC
CDR3aa: CASRFRQGDNEQFF

d_gene: .
abundance: .
j_gene: TRBJ1-1
v_gene: TRBV28
CDR3nt: TGTGCCAGCAACCTGGACAGTTTGCGCGCTGAAGCTTTCTTT
CDR3aa: CASNLDSLRAEAFF

d_gene: TRBD1
abundance: .
j_gene: TRBJ2-7
v_gene: TRBV18
CDR3nt: TGTGCCAGCTCGCAACCGGGACAGGGGTCCTACGAGCAGTACTTC
CDR3aa: CASSQPGQGSYEQYF

d_gene: TRBD1
abundance: .
j_gene: TRBJ1-1
v_gene: TRBV18
CDR3nt: TGTGCCAGCTCACCACCAGACAGGGAGAACACTGAAGCTTTCTTT
CDR3aa: CASSPPDRENTEAFF

d_gene: .
abundance: .
j_gene: TRBJ1-1
v_gene: TRBV3-1/TRBV3-2
CDR3nt: TGTGCCAGCAGCCAAGATCAGGGATTGGGAGCTTTCTTT
CDR3aa: CASSQDQGLGAFF

d_gene: TRBD2
abundance: .
j_gene: TRBJ2-1
v_gene: TRBV7-3
CDR3nt: TGTGCCAGCAGCTCCCCCAGTAGCGGGAGGGGCTACAATGAGCAGTTCTTC
CDR3aa: CASSSPSSGRGYNEQFF

d_gene: TRBD1
abundance: .
j_gene: TRBJ2-2
v_gene: TRBV11-2
CDR3nt: TGTGCCAGCAGCTTGGGACAGGTTAACGGGGAGCTGTTTTTT
CDR3aa: CASSLGQVNGELFF

d_gene: TRBD1
abundance: .
j_gene: TRBJ2-7
v_gene: TRBV7-9
CDR3nt: TGTGCCAGCAGCCTGGGGGGACAGGGGATTTACGAGCAGTACTTC
CDR3aa: CASSLGGQGIYEQYF

d_gene: TRBD2
abundance: .
j_gene: TRBJ2-7
v_gene: TRBV18
CDR3nt: TGTGCCAGCTCACTTGCCGGGACTAGCGGGAGGGCCGTCTACGAGCAGTACTTC
CDR3aa: CASSLAGTSGRAVYEQYF